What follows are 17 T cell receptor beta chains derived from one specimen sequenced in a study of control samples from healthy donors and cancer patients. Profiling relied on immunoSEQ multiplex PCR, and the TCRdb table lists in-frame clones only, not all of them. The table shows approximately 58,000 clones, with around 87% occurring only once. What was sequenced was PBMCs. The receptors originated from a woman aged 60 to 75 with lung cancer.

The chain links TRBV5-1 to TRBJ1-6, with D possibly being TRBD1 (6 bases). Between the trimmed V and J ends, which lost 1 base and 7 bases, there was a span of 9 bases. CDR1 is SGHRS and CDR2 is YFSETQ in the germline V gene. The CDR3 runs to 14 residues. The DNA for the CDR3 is TGCGCCAGCAGCTTGCGGGGGCAGAATTCACCCCTCCACTTT. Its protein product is CASSLRGQNSPLHF.

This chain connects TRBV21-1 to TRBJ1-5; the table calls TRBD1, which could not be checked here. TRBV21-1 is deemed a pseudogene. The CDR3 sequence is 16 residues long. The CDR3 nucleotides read TGTGCCAGCAGCCCAATCGTCCAGTATAGCAATCAGCCCCAGCATTTT. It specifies CASSPIVQYSNQPQHF.

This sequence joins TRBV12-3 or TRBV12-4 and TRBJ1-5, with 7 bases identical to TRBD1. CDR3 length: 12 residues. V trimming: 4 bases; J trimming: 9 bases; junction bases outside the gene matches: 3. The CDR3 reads CASSSSGGPQHF. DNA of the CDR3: TGTGCCAGCAGTTCCTCAGGGGGGCCCCAGCATTTT.

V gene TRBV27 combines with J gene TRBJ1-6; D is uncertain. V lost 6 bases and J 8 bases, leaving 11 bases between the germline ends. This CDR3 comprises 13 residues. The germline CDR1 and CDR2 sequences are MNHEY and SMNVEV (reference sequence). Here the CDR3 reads CASRALRDSPLHF. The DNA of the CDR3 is TGTGCCAGCAGGGCCCTCCGGGATTCACCCCTCCACTTT.

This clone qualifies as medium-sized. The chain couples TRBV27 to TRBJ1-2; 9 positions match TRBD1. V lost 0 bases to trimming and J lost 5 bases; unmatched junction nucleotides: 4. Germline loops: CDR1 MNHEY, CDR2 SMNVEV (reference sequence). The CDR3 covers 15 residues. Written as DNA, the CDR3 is TGTGCCAGCAGTTTATCGTATGGGACAGGGTATGGCTACACCTTC. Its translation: CASSLSYGTGYGYTF.

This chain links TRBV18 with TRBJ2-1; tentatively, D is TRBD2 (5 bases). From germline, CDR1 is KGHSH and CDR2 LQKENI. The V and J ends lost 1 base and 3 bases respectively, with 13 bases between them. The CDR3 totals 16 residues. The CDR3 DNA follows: TGTGCCAGCTCACCACTAGCTAGCCGGGGCTACAATGAGCAGTTCTTC. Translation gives CASSPLASRGYNEQFF.

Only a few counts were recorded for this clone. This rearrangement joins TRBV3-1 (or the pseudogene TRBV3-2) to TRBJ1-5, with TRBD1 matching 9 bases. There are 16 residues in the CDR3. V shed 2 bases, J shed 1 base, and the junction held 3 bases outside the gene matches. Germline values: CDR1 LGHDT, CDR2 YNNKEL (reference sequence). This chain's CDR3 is CASSQHGQGSNQPQHF. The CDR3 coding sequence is TGTGCCAGCAGCCAACACGGACAGGGGAGCAATCAGCCCCAGCATTTT.

CDR3 residues: CASSGYIPNTGELFF. CDR3 sequence (DNA): TGTGCCAGCAGTGGGTATATCCCGAACACCGGGGAGCTGTTTTTT. The chain carries TRBV25-1 and TRBJ2-2; D is unresolved. Trimming stripped 4 bases from V and 0 bases from J, with 9 bases between. CDR1 and CDR2 from the germline V gene are MGHDK and SYGVNS. CDR3 length: 15 amino acids. Together with reference TRBV25-1 and TRBJ2-2, the CDR3 gives the full variable domain: EADIYQTPRYLVIGTGKKITLECSQTMGHDKMYWYQQDPGMELHLIHYSYGVNSTEKGDLSSESTVSRIRTEHFPLTLESARPSHTSQYLCASSGYIPNTGELFFGEGSRLTVL.

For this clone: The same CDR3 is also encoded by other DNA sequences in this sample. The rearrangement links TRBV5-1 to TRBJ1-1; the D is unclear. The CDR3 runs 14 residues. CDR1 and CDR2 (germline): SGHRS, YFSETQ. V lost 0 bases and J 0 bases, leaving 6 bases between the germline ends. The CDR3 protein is CASSLGSVNTEAFF. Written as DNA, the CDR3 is TGCGCCAGCAGCTTGGGGTCTGTGAACACTGAAGCTTTCTTT.

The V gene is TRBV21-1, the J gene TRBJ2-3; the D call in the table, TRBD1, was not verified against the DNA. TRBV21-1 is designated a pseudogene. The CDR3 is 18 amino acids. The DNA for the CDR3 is TGTGCCAGCAGCAAAGTGCCGGACAGGGGGACTAGCACAGATACGCAGTATTTT. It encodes CASSKVPDRGTSTDTQYF.

The CDR3: CASRRTGGNSNQPQHF. The DNA of the CDR3 is TGTGCCAGCAGGAGGACAGGGGGCAATAGCAATCAGCCCCAGCATTTT. This chain uses TRBV2 with TRBJ1-5, with 11 bases identical to TRBD1. Germline CDR1 and CDR2: SNHLY and FYNNEI. Unmatched junction bases numbered 4, after V lost 6 bases and J lost 0 bases. The CDR3 has 16 residues.

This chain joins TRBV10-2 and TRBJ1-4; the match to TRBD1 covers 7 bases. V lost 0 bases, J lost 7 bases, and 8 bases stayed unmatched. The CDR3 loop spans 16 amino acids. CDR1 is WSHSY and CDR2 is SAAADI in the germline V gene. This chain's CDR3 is CASSESGGGGGEKLFF. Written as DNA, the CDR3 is TGCGCCAGCAGTGAGTCTGGAGGGGGCGGAGGTGAAAAACTGTTTTTT.

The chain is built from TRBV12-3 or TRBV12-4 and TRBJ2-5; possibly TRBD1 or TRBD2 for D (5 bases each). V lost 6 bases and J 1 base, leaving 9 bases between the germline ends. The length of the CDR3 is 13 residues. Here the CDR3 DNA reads TGTGCCAGCAGGGGGGTCCTCCAAGAGACCCAGTACTTC. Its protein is CASRGVLQETQYF.

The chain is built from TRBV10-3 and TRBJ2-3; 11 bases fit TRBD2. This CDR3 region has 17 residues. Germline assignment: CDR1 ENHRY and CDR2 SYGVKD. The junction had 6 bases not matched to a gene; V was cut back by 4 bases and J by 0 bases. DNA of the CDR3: TGTGCCATCAGTGGGTCGACTAGCGGGGCTAGCACAGATACGCAGTATTTT. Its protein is CAISGSTSGASTDTQYF.

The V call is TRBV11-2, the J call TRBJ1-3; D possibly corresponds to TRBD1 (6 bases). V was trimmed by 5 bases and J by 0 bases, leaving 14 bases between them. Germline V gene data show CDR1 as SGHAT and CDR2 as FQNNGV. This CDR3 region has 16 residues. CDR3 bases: TGTGCCAGCAGCCCGCACCAAGGGGGCTCTGGAAACACCATATATTTT. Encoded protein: CASSPHQGGSGNTIYF.

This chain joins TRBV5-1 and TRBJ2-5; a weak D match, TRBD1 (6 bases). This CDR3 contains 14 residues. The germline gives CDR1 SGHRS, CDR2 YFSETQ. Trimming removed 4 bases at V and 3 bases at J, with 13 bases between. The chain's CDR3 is CASSRLAGEETQYF. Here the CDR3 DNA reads TGCGCCAGCAGCCGTCTTGCAGGGGAAGAGACCCAGTACTTC.

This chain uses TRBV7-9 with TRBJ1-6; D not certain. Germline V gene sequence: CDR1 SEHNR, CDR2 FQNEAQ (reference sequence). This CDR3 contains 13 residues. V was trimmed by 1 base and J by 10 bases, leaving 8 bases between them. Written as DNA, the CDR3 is TGTGCCAGCAGCTTAGAGCGGGGATCACCCCTCCACTTT. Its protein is CASSLERGSPLHF. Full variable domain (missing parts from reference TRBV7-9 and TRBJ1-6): DTGVSQNPRHKITKRGQNVTFRCDPISEHNRLYWYRQTLGQGPEFLTYFQNEAQLEKSRLLSDRFSAERPKGSFSTLEIQRTEQGDSAMYLCASSLERGSPLHFGNGTRLTVT.